This T cell receptor (beta chain) appears in the sequencing data of a study of graft-versus-host responses after intestinal transplantation. Study at large: All recipients were transplanted with multivisceral, liver-intestinal, or isolated intestinal grafts. Findings and limits, study-wide: Elevated graft-versus-host to host-versus-graft clonal ratios in allografts were recorded for patients with graft-donor T cell macrochimerism. Declining HvG levels early post-transplant were linked to peak circulating GvH clone levels.

This table comes from immunoSEQ multiplex PCR, and its TCRdb copy is limited to in-frame clones, with some not included. The table records 43,000 or so clones, over 85% of them present only once. Looked up from germline, CDR1 is SNHLY and CDR2 is FYNNEI. The J segment lost 5 bases and the V segment lost 4 bases, leaving 11 bases of the junction unmatched. The CDR3 spans 16 residues. In the case of this clone: Antigen: not known.

The clonotype was recovered from a human patient who received an intestinal transplant, so some T cells may come from the graft donor. The V and J genes are TRBV2 and TRBJ2-1; the match to TRBD2 covers 7 bases. Sequences were derived from PBMCs, sampled about 320 days after intestinal transplant. CDR3 sequence: CASSGLAEWRDNEQFF. CDR3 nucleotides: TGTGCCAGCAGTGGCCTAGCGGAGTGGAGGGACAATGAGCAGTTCTTC.